The clone carrying this T cell receptor beta chain was observed a few times. Its antigen is unidentified. The V end lost 3 bases, the J end lost 3 bases, and 12 bases lay between the germline ends. Germline V CDR1 and CDR2: SGHTS, YDEGEE. The CDR3 has 14 residues. This sample is drawn from a study of cytomegalovirus exposure and HLA in healthy donors. Across the study: Counted in an early data release were about 85 million unique TCRs from HLA-typed donors. Findings and caveats of the study: In vitro experiments confirmed that three CMV-associated chains were specific for CMV antigens. In a later analysis, V- and J-gene trimming of beta chains associated with a DCLRE1C missense variant, replicated independently. What TCR beta sequences reportedly achieved was accurate prediction of HLA-A and HLA-B alleles in most subjects.

Primers for the PCR totalled 60 Vbeta and 13 Jbeta. Method: immunoSEQ multiplex PCR; TCRdb's copy keeps in-frame clones and lacks some. The sample has about 180,000 clones, about three quarters seen once. This receptor was obtained from a woman aged 55 to 70 in good health and CMV-seropositive. Sequencing input: PBMCs. The V call is TRBV5-8, the J call TRBJ1-1; D perhaps matches TRBD1 (6 bases). This CDR3 is CASSSPTGYTEAFF. The CDR3, as DNA: TGTGCCAGCAGCTCACCAACAGGGTACACTGAAGCTTTCTTT.